This T cell receptor beta chain was observed in a study of Ad26.COV2.S vaccination and SARS-CoV-2 variants. Findings of the study overall: It was found that vaccine and placebo recipients had similar non-spike TCR breadth. Vaccinees reportedly had broad spike-specific CD8+ and CD4+ T cell responses. Placebo recipients trailed vaccine recipients in spike-specific TCR breadth. It is possible that the TCR breadth and depth analyses underestimated the total T cell responses.

This table comes from immunoSEQ multiplex PCR, and its TCRdb copy is limited to in-frame clones, with some not included. The sample records under 150,000 clones, 86% being singletons. In the case of this clone: The antigen is unknown.

The CDR3 loop spans 14 amino acids. The V gene's germline CDR1 is SGHAT and CDR2 FQNNGV. Trimming took 5 bases from V and 6 from J, leaving 17 bases between them. The chain combines TRBV11-2 with TRBJ2-7; TRBD2 is a possible D gene (6 bases). This TCR was sampled from a human donor who had recovered from COVID-19. Specimen: peripheral blood, collected after recovery from COVID-19. The CDR3 nucleotides read TGTGCCAGCAGCCGGGCGGGGCCCGCGGGCGAGCAGTACTTC. Translation gives CASSRAGPAGEQYF.